The 13 T cell receptor beta chains below come from one sample, sequenced in a study of cytomegalovirus exposure and HLA in healthy donors. The PCR used 60 Vbeta and 13 Jbeta primers. Libraries were prepared by immunoSEQ multiplex PCR; TCRdb keeps only in-frame clonotypes and omits some of them. Among approximately 100,000 clones listed, more than 60% were seen once. The specimen was PBMCs. Receptor source: a female donor in good health and CMV-seropositive.

The J gene is TRBJ1-1, the V gene TRBV6-5; D is unclear. The CDR3 consists of 13 residues. The ends were cut back, 2 bases at V and 5 bases at J, with 9 bases in the middle. The germline V gene encodes CDR1 MNHEY and CDR2 SVGAGI. Here the CDR3 reads CASSYGQVTEAFF. The CDR3 coding sequence is TGTGCCAGCAGTTACGGCCAAGTAACTGAAGCTTTCTTT.

The chain uses TRBV28 and TRBJ2-3; 8 nucleotides align to TRBD2. After removal of 3 bases from V and 6 bases from J, the junction contained 17 bases not matched to a gene. There are 18 residues in the CDR3. The germline V gene encodes CDR1 MDHEN and CDR2 SYDVKM. CDR3 sequence: CASSFSQGLSGRADTQYF. The CDR3 DNA reads as TGTGCCAGCAGTTTTTCTCAGGGATTGTCCGGGAGGGCCGATACGCAGTATTTT. The variable domain in full, completed from reference TRBV28 and TRBJ2-3, reads DVKVTQSSRYLVKRTGEKVFLECVQDMDHENMFWYRQDPGLGLRLIYFSYDVKMKEKGDIPEGYSVSREKKERFSLILESASTNQTSMYLCASSFSQGLSGRADTQYFGPGTRLTVL.

This clone was seen more than once but under ten times. This chain links TRBV4-3 with TRBJ2-7; maybe TRBD1 (6 bases). CDR1 is LGHNA and CDR2 is YSLEER in the germline V gene. V was cut by 0 bases and J by 2 bases, with 20 bases left in between. The CDR3 is made up of 18 amino acids. The CDR3 DNA reads as TGCGCCAGCAGCCAAGAAAGCGAGTACAGGGTGAACCCCTACGAGCAGTACTTC. Its protein is CASSQESEYRVNPYEQYF.

The J gene is TRBJ2-7, the V gene TRBV5-8, with 9 bases matching TRBD1. V lost 0 bases, J lost 6 bases, and 7 bases stayed unmatched. Looked up from germline, CDR1 is SGHTS and CDR2 is YDEGEE. This CDR3 has 15 residues. The CDR3 reads CASSLVGTGTPEQYF. In nucleotides, the CDR3 is TGTGCCAGCAGCTTGGTAGGGACAGGGACCCCCGAGCAGTACTTC.

V and J are TRBV6-5 and TRBJ1-2; 7 nucleotides match TRBD1. The CDR3 runs 14 residues. With 0 bases clipped from V and 3 bases from J, the junction kept 1 base outside the gene matches. Germline CDR1 reads MNHEY; CDR2 reads SVGAGI. This CDR3 reads CASSYSGQDYGYTF. CDR3 bases: TGTGCCAGCAGTTACTCAGGACAGGACTATGGCTACACCTTC.

This chain uses TRBV7-3 with TRBJ2-1; a weak D match, TRBD1 (8 bases). CDR1 is SGHTA and CDR2 is FQGTGA in the germline V gene. This CDR3 is built from 15 residues. V dropped 5 bases and J dropped 6 bases, with 17 bases sitting between them. This chain's CDR3 is CASSKTGEGRNEQFF. The CDR3 DNA reads as TGTGCCAGCAGCAAGACAGGGGAGGGTCGCAATGAGCAGTTCTTC.

CDR3 protein: CASSLRGREAFF. The CDR3 DNA follows: TGTGCCAGCAGTTTGAGGGGGCGTGAAGCTTTCTTT. V is TRBV28 and J is TRBJ1-1, with 7 bases that match TRBD1. Germline V lookup: CDR1 MDHEN, CDR2 SYDVKM. V lost 3 bases and J lost 7; bases outside the gene matches: 2. The CDR3 length is 12 residues. The full variable domain, in which reference TRBV28 and TRBJ1-1 provide the parts outside the CDR3, is DVKVTQSSRYLVKRTGEKVFLECVQDMDHENMFWYRQDPGLGLRLIYFSYDVKMKEKGDIPEGYSVSREKKERFSLILESASTNQTSMYLCASSLRGREAFFGQGTRLTVV.

A single count supports this clone. The V gene is TRBV14, the J gene TRBJ2-5, with 12 bases aligning to TRBD2. V lost 0 bases and J lost 0; bases outside the gene matches: 11. Germline values: CDR1 SGHDN, CDR2 FVKESK. The CDR3 runs 20 residues. The CDR3 protein is CASSQDRLAGGIKYQETQYF. The CDR3, as DNA: TGTGCCAGCAGCCAAGATAGGCTAGCGGGGGGGATAAAGTACCAAGAGACCCAGTACTTC.

The chain couples TRBV19 to TRBJ1-2; TRBD1 agrees at 7 bases. Unmatched junction bases numbered 4, after V lost 3 bases and J lost 6 bases. This CDR3 has 13 amino acids. Germline CDR1 reads LNHDA; CDR2 reads SQIVND (reference sequence). CDR3 coding DNA: TGTGCCAGTAGTATGACAGGGAGAGATGGCTACACCTTC. This sequence encodes CASSMTGRDGYTF.

This chain uses TRBV28 with TRBJ2-7, with unresolved D. Germline assignment: CDR1 MDHEN and CDR2 SYDVKM. The CDR3 extends over 15 amino acids. Trimming stripped 3 bases from V and 0 bases from J, with 12 bases between. The CDR3 nucleotides are TGTGCCAGCAGTTTTCAGACTTACAACTCCTACGAGCAGTACTTC. It translates to CASSFQTYNSYEQYF.

The chain combines TRBV5-4 with TRBJ2-5; D possibly corresponds to TRBD2 (6 bases). V lost 0 bases and J 8 bases, leaving 14 bases between the germline ends. CDR3 length: 14 residues. Germline CDR1 is SGHNT and CDR2 is YYREEE (reference sequence). CDR3: CASSLESGVGTQYF. In nucleotides, the CDR3 is TGTGCCAGCAGCTTGGAGTCGGGAGTAGGAACCCAGTACTTC.

This chain uses TRBV11-2 with TRBJ2-3; D uncertain. Trimming took off 0 bases at V and 4 bases at J, with 8 bases between the two ends. CDR1 SGHAT and CDR2 FQNNGV come from the germline V gene. There are 14 residues in the CDR3. The CDR3 loop is CASSLDQVADTQYF. The CDR3 DNA reads TGTGCCAGCAGCTTAGATCAGGTTGCAGATACGCAGTATTTT.

This clone was observed a single time. The chain employs TRBV6-1 and TRBJ2-2; no definite D call. Per germline, CDR1 MNHNS and CDR2 SASEGT. The CDR3 length is 12 residues. V shed 6 bases and J shed 5 bases, with 7 bases lying between them. CDR3 sequence: CASRDMTGELFF. In DNA form, the CDR3 reads TGTGCCAGCAGAGACATGACCGGGGAGCTGTTTTTT.